The 20 T cell receptor beta chains in this list originate from one sample, sequenced in a study of T cell repertoires in cytomegalovirus infection. The antigens for these receptors are not known. MiXCR, run by TCRdb on the reads, gives a single entry per CDR3 protein. In the table there are about 830,000 distinct CDR3 sequences, roughly 33% of which are singletons. Sequencing used cultured CD8+ T cells from PBMCs, obtained from culture after CMV antigen stimulation. The receptors derive from a human donor in good health (CMV status not recorded). Some clones in this sample may be carry-over from other donors' samples.

This clonotype has ten or more counts. The gene calls are TRBV7-9 and TRBJ1-5, with D uncertain. V lost 2 bases and J lost 3, with 5 bases in between. Germline loops: CDR1 SEHNR, CDR2 FQNEAQ (reference sequence). The CDR3 is 13 amino acids. The CDR3 DNA follows: TGTGCCAGCAGCTTAATAGACAATCAGCCCCAGCATTTT. It specifies CASSLIDNQPQHF.

The table lists this clonotype with a count of one. This likely comes from a read error, as the CDR3 has no conserved phenylalanine or tryptophan at its end. The chain is built from TRBV6-2 or TRBV6-3 and TRBJ2-7; a possible D gene is TRBD1 (6 bases). Germline assignment: CDR1 MNHEY and CDR2 SVGEGT. Trimming left V 6 bases short and J 2 bases short, with 14 bases between. CDR3 length equals 14 residues. This chain's CDR3 is CASRGDTPTYEQYI. DNA for the CDR3: TGTGCCAGCAGGGGGGACACCCCAACCTACGAGCAGTACATC.

The chain couples TRBV6-1 to TRBJ2-7, with TRBD1 matching 10 bases. CDR1 and CDR2 from the germline V gene are MNHNS and SASEGT. This CDR3 has 15 residues. J gave up 7 bases and V 6 bases, and 12 bases lay outside the gene matches. The CDR3 here is CASSPRTGGSGEQYF. The CDR3 nucleotides read TGTGCCAGCAGCCCACGGACAGGGGGTTCGGGAGAGCAGTACTTC.

V gene TRBV6-5 combines with J gene TRBJ2-1, with 8 bases fitting TRBD2. Germline V gene sequence: CDR1 MNHEY, CDR2 SVGAGI. After removal of 7 bases from V and 1 base from J, the junction contained 6 bases not matched to a gene. The CDR3 runs 15 residues. CDR3 DNA: TGTGCCAGCACTCGTCGGGGGGGGTCCTACAATGAGCAGTTCTTC. Translation: CASTRRGGSYNEQFF.

V gene TRBV15 combines with J gene TRBJ2-3, with unresolved D. The CDR3 runs to 12 residues. The V end lost 4 bases, the J end lost 6 bases, and 8 bases lay between the germline ends. Germline V gene sequence: CDR1 LNHNV, CDR2 YYDKDF (reference sequence). The CDR3 DNA is TGTGCCACCAGCAACTCCTCGGATACGCAGTATTTT. Its translation: CATSNSSDTQYF.

The CDR3 here is CASWSDRESGNTIYF. The CDR3 nucleotides read TGTGCCAGCTGGTCGGACAGGGAATCTGGAAACACCATATATTTT. This sequence joins TRBV6-2 or TRBV6-3 and TRBJ1-3; 8 positions agree with TRBD1. This CDR3 has 15 amino acids. Losses at the gene ends were 8 bases for V and 1 base for J; bases not matched to a gene: 7. Germline V gives CDR1 MNHEY, CDR2 SVGEGT.

The chain couples TRBV5-4 to TRBJ1-1, with D perhaps matching TRBD1 (5 bases). The CDR3 contains 16 residues. Germline V gene lookup returns CDR1 SGHNT and CDR2 YYREEE (reference sequence). The germline V and J ends were trimmed by 0 bases and 3 bases, with 15 bases remaining between them. In DNA form, the CDR3 reads TGTGCCAGCAGCTTGGCCTTTTGGGGGGACTACACTGAAGCTTTCTTT. It is translated as CASSLAFWGDYTEAFF.

This clonotype was seen a handful of times. The CDR3: CASSIDPGGTEAFF. The CDR3, as DNA: TGTGCCAGTAGTATAGATCCGGGGGGCACTGAAGCTTTCTTT. V and J are TRBV19 and TRBJ1-1; D may be TRBD1 (5 bases). This CDR3 contains 14 residues. The V gene lost 0 bases and the J gene lost 4 bases, with 9 bases spanning the gap. Germline assignment: CDR1 LNHDA and CDR2 SQIVND (reference sequence). The whole variable domain, remainder taken from reference TRBV19 and TRBJ1-1, is DGGITQSPKYLFRKEGQNVTLSCEQNLNHDAMYWYRQDPGQGLRLIYYSQIVNDFQKGDIAEGYSVSREKKESFPLTVTSAQKNPTAFYLCASSIDPGGTEAFFGQGTRLTVV.

Worth noting for this clonotype: A read error is possible here, since a much larger clone lies one base away. J is TRBJ1-5 and V is TRBV7-2; maybe TRBD1 (5 bases). The germline V gene has CDR1 SGHTA and CDR2 FQGNSA. This CDR3 contains 12 residues. The CDR3 bases are TGTGCCTGCAGCTCGGGGGATCAGCCCCAGCATTTT. It specifies CACSSGDQPQHF.

V is TRBV6-5 and J is TRBJ1-2; 7 nucleotides line up with TRBD1. The germline CDR1 and CDR2 sequences are MNHEY and SVGAGI. V gave up 0 bases and J gave up 8 bases; unmatched junction bases: 15. The CDR3 runs to 17 residues. CDR3 nucleotides: TGTGCCAGCAGTTACTCCGTGGAACAGGGGAGAGTCTACGGCTACACCTTC. This sequence encodes CASSYSVEQGRVYGYTF.

The chain carries TRBV20-1 and TRBJ2-5, with TRBD2 matching over 15 bases. CDR3 length: 15 amino acids. CDR1 DFQATT and CDR2 SNEGSKA come from the germline V gene (reference sequence). The CDR3 DNA is TGCAGCGGACTAGCGGGGGGGCTTAACCAAGAGACCCAGTACTTC. This gives the protein CSGLAGGLNQETQYF.

This clonotype was detected only a few times. The chain combines TRBV6-2 or TRBV6-3 with TRBJ2-7; TRBD2 matches at 10 bases. The V and J ends lost 2 bases and 5 bases, in that order; junction bases with no gene match: 6. The CDR3 spans 15 residues. Germline CDR1 reads MNHEY; CDR2 reads SVGEGT. The CDR3 DNA is TGTGCCAGCAGTTACCCTAGCGGGGGACGGGACGAGCAGTACGTC. Encoded protein: CASSYPSGGRDEQYV.

The chain recombines TRBV7-6 with TRBJ1-6, with 8 bases matching TRBD1. This CDR3 region has 17 residues. V dropped 3 bases and J dropped 8; count of bases not matched to a gene: 12. Looked up from germline, CDR1 is SGHVS and CDR2 is FNYEAQ. CDR3 sequence: CASSLGDREQGDSPLHF. CDR3 sequence (DNA): TGTGCCAGCAGCTTGGGCGACAGGGAACAGGGGGATTCACCCCTCCACTTT. The full variable domain, completed using reference TRBV7-6 and TRBJ1-6, is GAGVSQSPRYKVTKRGQDVALRCDPISGHVSLYWYRQALGQGPEFLTYFNYEAQQDKSGLPNDRFSAERPEGSISTLTIQRTEQRDSAMYRCASSLGDREQGDSPLHFGNGTRLTVT.

This clonotype has just a few counts. The rearrangement joins TRBV27 to TRBJ2-3; TRBD2 is a possible D gene (6 bases). Trimming pared 5 bases from V and 4 bases from J, leaving 13 bases between. The CDR3 consists of 14 residues. The V gene's germline CDR1 is MNHEY and CDR2 SMNVEV (reference sequence). The DNA of the CDR3 is TGTGCCAGCAGTCACTGGGACTTCCCAGATACGCAGTATTTT. Translation gives CASSHWDFPDTQYF.

This chain uses TRBV18 with TRBJ2-5; 7 bases are a match to TRBD2. Germline assignment: CDR1 KGHSH and CDR2 LQKENI. The ends lost 6 bases at V and 5 bases at J; junction bases unmatched: 12. The CDR3 totals 15 residues. The DNA of the CDR3 is TGTGCCAGCTCCCTGGGTGCTAGCGGACGGGAGACCCAGTACTTC. The encoded protein is CASSLGASGRETQYF.

V usage is TRBV27 and J usage is TRBJ1-6; tentatively, D is TRBD1 (5 bases). CDR3 size: 12 residues. Germline loops: CDR1 MNHEY, CDR2 SMNVEV (reference sequence). Trimming cost V 8 bases and J 13 bases, with 15 bases left between them. The chain's CDR3 is CASGRGITPLHF. In DNA, the CDR3 is TGTGCCAGCGGCCGGGGGATAACGCCCCTCCACTTT.

This clonotype was seen more than once but under ten times. V usage is TRBV28 and J usage is TRBJ1-4; D not certain. The CDR3 spans 18 residues. The V end lost 1 base, the J end lost 3 bases, and 18 bases lay between the germline ends. CDR1 and CDR2 (germline): MDHEN, SYDVKM. CDR3 bases: TGTGCCAGCAGTTTATCTTTCAGCGACAAGGCTCCTAATGAAAAACTGTTTTTT. It translates to CASSLSFSDKAPNEKLFF.

This clonotype was observed at least ten times. This chain connects TRBV28 to TRBJ1-5; D uncertain. Germline V gene lookup returns CDR1 MDHEN and CDR2 SYDVKM. Trimming took 2 bases from V and 1 from J, leaving 3 bases between them. The CDR3 has 13 residues. The CDR3: CASSLLSNQPQHF. CDR3 coding DNA: TGTGCCAGCAGTTTACTAAGCAATCAGCCCCAGCATTTT.

This clonotype has only a few counts. This chain joins TRBV27 and TRBJ2-7; D is unclear. The germline CDR1 and CDR2 sequences are MNHEY and SMNVEV (reference sequence). V was shortened by 5 bases and J by 5 bases, with 13 bases between the two germline ends. There are 13 residues in the CDR3. CDR3 in amino acids: CASSNGSGDEQYF. Written as DNA, the CDR3 is TGTGCCAGCAGTAATGGCTCTGGCGACGAGCAGTACTTC.

This clonotype was seen a handful of times. The rearrangement joins TRBV4-1 to TRBJ2-7; D uncertain. Germline loops: CDR1 MGHRA, CDR2 YSYEKL. This CDR3 has 14 amino acids. The V end lost 0 bases, the J end lost 6 bases, and 12 bases lay between the germline ends. CDR3 region: CASSQDPFSGEQYV. The CDR3 DNA sequence: TGCGCCAGCAGCCAAGACCCCTTCTCGGGCGAGCAGTACGTC.